This T cell receptor beta chain was sequenced for a study of T cell changes during pregnancy in multiple sclerosis. Generated by immunoSEQ multiplex PCR, the TCRdb table keeps only in-frame clones and is missing some. The table lists 93,000 or so clones, roughly nine tenths of them singletons, with 0.8% to 1% in the top ten. The starting material was peripheral blood, obtained after pregnancy. This receptor was identified in a female donor with multiple sclerosis, enrolled in a pregnancy study.

The CDR3, as DNA: TGTGCCAGCAGCTTATCTGGCGGGGGGGCCGCAGATACGCAGTATTTT. Translation: CASSLSGGGAADTQYF. V and J are TRBV7-3 and TRBJ2-3; TRBD2 aligns across 9 bases. There are 16 residues in the CDR3. CDR1 is SGHTA and CDR2 is FQGTGA in the germline V gene. V trimming: 2 bases; J trimming: 4 bases; junction bases outside the gene matches: 7.